These T cell receptor beta chains were read from a single sample in a study of Graves' ophthalmopathy and Graves' hyperthyroidism. TCRdb ran MiXCR on the multiplex PCR reads and lists one entry per CDR3 protein. This table holds about 160,000 distinct CDR3 sequences, 37% found once. What was sequenced was peripheral blood. The source of these receptors is a woman in her forties with Graves' ophthalmopathy. The CDR3 runs from the conserved cysteine through the conserved F or W. The order of the fields is V gene, J gene, clone size, D gene, CDR3 protein, CDR3 DNA. A D gene is named only where the DNA matches it firmly. Size is omitted from some rows. Given values are once, few, many or a class for expanded clones.

V gene: TRBV6-2/TRBV6-3
J gene: TRBJ2-7
clone size: once
D gene: -
CDR3 protein: CASQRDSWNEQYF
CDR3 DNA: TGTGCCAGCCAACGGGACTCTTGGAACGAGCAGTACTTC

V gene: TRBV6-2/TRBV6-3
J gene: TRBJ1-3
clone size: many
D gene: -
CDR3 protein: CASSRTVSSGNTIYF
CDR3 DNA: TGTGCCAGCAGTCGGACGGTGAGCTCTGGAAACACCATATATTTT

V gene: TRBV19
J gene: TRBJ2-5
clone size: -
D gene: TRBD2
CDR3 protein: CASTAGGPGETQYF
CDR3 DNA: TGTGCCAGTACGGCGGGAGGGCCGGGAGAGACCCAGTACTTC

V gene: TRBV12-3/TRBV12-4
J gene: TRBJ2-2
clone size: many
D gene: -
CDR3 protein: CASSPPGDFGSGELFF
CDR3 DNA: TGTGCCAGCAGTCCCCCAGGGGATTTTGGTTCCGGGGAGCTGTTTTTT

V gene: TRBV12-3/TRBV12-4
J gene: TRBJ1-2
clone size: -
D gene: -
CDR3 protein: CASSFVPPQGYYGYTF
CDR3 DNA: TGTGCCAGCAGTTTTGTCCCACCCCAGGGGTACTATGGCTACACCTTC

V gene: TRBV24-1
J gene: TRBJ2-2
clone size: -
D gene: -
CDR3 protein: CATSQSTWAGELFF
CDR3 DNA: TGTGCCACCAGTCAATCGACCTGGGCCGGGGAGCTGTTTTTT

V gene: TRBV19
J gene: TRBJ2-5
clone size: many
D gene: TRBD2
CDR3 protein: CASSISGGWTETQYF
CDR3 DNA: TGTGCCAGTAGTATTAGCGGGGGATGGACAGAGACCCAGTACTTC

V gene: TRBV24-1
J gene: TRBJ2-7
clone size: -
D gene: -
CDR3 protein: CATSDFWLRGQYF
CDR3 DNA: TGTGCCACCAGTGATTTTTGGCTCCGCGGGCAGTACTTC

V gene: TRBV5-1
J gene: TRBJ2-4
clone size: many
D gene: -
CDR3 protein: CASSSAGQAGIQYF
CDR3 DNA: TGCGCCAGCAGCTCGGCGGGGCAGGCAGGCATTCAGTACTTC

V gene: TRBV28
J gene: TRBJ1-1
clone size: -
D gene: -
CDR3 protein: CASISPGRGRNTEAFF
CDR3 DNA: TGTGCCAGCATTTCCCCCGGGAGGGGGAGGAACACTGAAGCTTTCTTT

V gene: TRBV11-3
J gene: TRBJ1-1
clone size: many
D gene: -
CDR3 protein: CASSQEKLWATEAFF
CDR3 DNA: TGTGCCAGCAGCCAAGAAAAATTATGGGCCACTGAAGCTTTCTTT

V gene: TRBV6-5
J gene: TRBJ2-5
clone size: -
D gene: -
CDR3 protein: CASSYRYQETQYF
CDR3 DNA: TGTGCCAGCAGTTATCGGTACCAAGAGACCCAGTACTTC

V gene: TRBV6-1
J gene: TRBJ1-1
clone size: -
D gene: -
CDR3 protein: CASSESPAQVDVGTEAFF
CDR3 DNA: TGTGCCAGCAGCGAATCGCCCGCCCAGGTTGATGTAGGCACTGAAGCTTTCTTT

V gene: TRBV28
J gene: TRBJ2-5
clone size: -
D gene: TRBD2
CDR3 protein: CASSSSSGRARWETQYF
CDR3 DNA: TGTGCCAGCAGTTCATCTAGCGGGAGGGCCAGGTGGGAGACCCAGTACTTC

V gene: TRBV12-3/TRBV12-4
J gene: TRBJ2-7
clone size: many
D gene: -
CDR3 protein: CASSLTADPVSEQYF
CDR3 DNA: TGTGCCAGCAGTTTAACGGCAGACCCGGTTTCCGAGCAGTACTTC

V gene: TRBV20-1
J gene: TRBJ1-1
clone size: many
D gene: -
CDR3 protein: CSASEDGGNTEAFF
CDR3 DNA: TGCAGTGCTAGTGAAGACGGCGGAAACACTGAAGCTTTCTTT